One and the same sample provided the 8 T cell receptor beta chains below, sequenced in a study of a mutant IDH1 vaccine in newly diagnosed glioma. The data were produced by immunoSEQ multiplex PCR, yet TCRdb's version contains in-frame clones alone and is incomplete. The sample yields about 50,000 clones, 85% to 95% seen once. These TCRs' antigens remain unknown. The time point: week 35, safety follow-up. A 20-mer mutant IDH1 peptide at 300 ug was injected subcutaneously with topical imiquimod. Material: PBMCs, obtained from a glioma patient whose treatment included an IDH1 peptide vaccine. All receptors derive from a man between 45 and 60 years old with glioma.

CDR3 protein: CASSRRQGASTGELFF. The CDR3 coding sequence is TGTGCCAGCAGCCGTCGACAGGGGGCGAGCACCGGGGAGCTGTTTTTT. The chain has TRBV27 and TRBJ2-2, with 10 bases lining up with TRBD1. J was trimmed by 4 bases and V by 6 bases; bases with no gene match: 8. The CDR3 contains 16 residues. The germline V gene encodes CDR1 MNHEY and CDR2 SMNVEV (reference sequence).

The rearrangement joins TRBV6-1 to TRBJ2-7; D is possibly TRBD2 (6 bases). The CDR3 contains 13 residues. V was cut by 7 bases and J by 2 bases, with 12 bases left in between. Per the germline V gene, CDR1 is MNHNS and CDR2 is SASEGT. The CDR3: CASTGEAPYEQYF. For the CDR3, the DNA is TGTGCCAGCACCGGGGAGGCCCCCTACGAGCAGTACTTC.

This clone occurred a few times. The chain joins TRBV18 to TRBJ2-7, with 8 bases that match TRBD1. CDR3 length equals 14 residues. From germline, CDR1 is KGHSH and CDR2 LQKENI. V lost 2 bases to trimming and J lost 2 bases; unmatched junction nucleotides: 2. Here the CDR3 reads CASSPDRGTYEQYF. The CDR3 region has the DNA TGTGCCAGCTCACCAGACAGGGGAACCTACGAGCAGTACTTC.

The chain combines TRBV5-1 with TRBJ1-4, with 9 bases that match TRBD1. The CDR3 contains 15 residues. Germline lookup yields CDR1 SGHRS and CDR2 YFSETQ. Trimming removed 5 bases from V and 2 bases from J; junction bases left unmatched: 4. CDR3 sequence (DNA): TGCGCCAGCAGGCCACAGGGGGCGACTAATGAAAAACTGTTTTTT. Translation: CASRPQGATNEKLFF.

A word on this clone: This specimen includes other DNA sequences encoding the same CDR3. The chain employs TRBV7-9 and TRBJ2-5; D perhaps matches TRBD1 (5 bases). The CDR3 is made up of 15 amino acids. The germline V and J ends were trimmed by 6 bases and 0 bases, with 14 bases remaining between them. Germline lookup yields CDR1 SEHNR and CDR2 FQNEAQ (reference sequence). The CDR3 spells CASRSLTEYQETQYF. The CDR3 DNA sequence: TGTGCCAGCAGAAGCCTGACAGAGTACCAAGAGACCCAGTACTTC. The whole variable domain, filled in from reference TRBV7-9 and TRBJ2-5, reads DTGVSQNPRHKITKRGQNVTFRCDPISEHNRLYWYRQTLGQGPEFLTYFQNEAQLEKSRLLSDRFSAERPKGSFSTLEIQRTEQGDSAMYLCASRSLTEYQETQYFGPGTRLLVL.

The chain links TRBV9 to TRBJ2-1; 15 positions agree with TRBD2. CDR1 is SGDLS and CDR2 is YYNGEE in the germline V gene. Trimming removed 3 bases from V and 6 bases from J; junction bases left unmatched: 4. The CDR3 sequence is 16 residues long. The CDR3 is CASSAGTSGRFNEQFF. CDR3 in DNA: TGTGCCAGCAGCGCCGGGACTAGCGGGAGGTTCAATGAGCAGTTCTTC.

This clone was recorded once. V usage is TRBV6-6 and J usage is TRBJ2-5; possible D gene TRBD2, 6 bases. The CDR3 totals 14 residues. Germline loops: CDR1 MNHNY, CDR2 SVGAGI (reference sequence). With 3 bases removed from V and 5 bases from J, the gap between germline ends came to 13 bases. CDR3 coding DNA: TGTGCCAGCAGTTATATGGGGGGTGTGGAGACCCAGTACTTC. Translated: CASSYMGGVETQYF.

This chain connects TRBV9 to TRBJ1-5; D ambiguous. V was pared by 0 bases and J by 9 bases, with 10 bases between. The CDR3 consists of 13 residues. Germline-derived CDR1 and CDR2 are SGDLS and YYNGEE. The CDR3 region is CASSVAAAGPQHF. In DNA, the CDR3 is TGTGCCAGCAGCGTAGCGGCCGCAGGGCCCCAGCATTTT. The entire variable domain, with the rest obtained from reference TRBV9 and TRBJ1-5, is as follows: DSGVTQTPKHLITATGQRVTLRCSPRSGDLSVYWYQQSLDQGLQFLIQYYNGEERAKGNILERFSAQQFPDLHSELNLSSLELGDSALYFCASSVAAAGPQHFGDGTRLSIL.